This section outlines one T cell receptor beta chain sequence together with its context. The antigen it recognizes is unknown. No qualities accompany the bases; no much larger clone lies one base away. The sample is drawn from a study of blood T cell repertoires in COVID-19 (dated by TCRdb to 2019 to 2021). In terms of the full investigation: Collaborator samples came from the United States, Italy and Spain and covered acute and convalescent phases of COVID-19. The material from the prospective study consisted of cDNA or gDNA derived from T cells, B-cell-depleted T cells, or PBMCs. The dataset comprised deeply sampled blood TCRbeta repertoires from subjects exposed to, actively infected with, or recovered from COVID-19. A freely available public database, intended as a resource for researchers studying the immune response to SARS-CoV-2, is where the repertoires were released. The samples were drawn from the first 160 participants of the ongoing ImmuneRACE study and from 1,254 subjects provided by 6 global collaborators. Sample metadata almost always included a de-identified subject ID, COVID-19 status, age in years and sex. HLA class I and class II types, where available, came from metadata supplied by the sample provider rather than from assay-based typing.

Overall results and qualifications from the work: The amount of clinical and demographic metadata varied by source and participant and was provided uncurated.

The immunoSEQ Assay, a bias-controlled multiplex PCR, was used to amplify TCRbeta CDR3 regions from genomic DNA. As for the original processing: The number of nucleated cells in each sample was estimated from the amplification of reference gene primers within the assay. Sequence reads were collapsed and filtered to measure the absolute abundance of every unique TCRbeta CDR3 rearrangement. For each sample, productive Simpson clonality was calculated as the square root of Simpson's diversity index across productive rearrangements. TCRdb retrieved this table from immuneACCESS and kept in-frame rearrangements only. Not all clones are present; in checked studies, unresolved V genes account for under half, and no reason is known for the remainder. The V and J calls and the clone size are those of that table, but D and trimming were determined from the DNA. Counted in this sample were 180,000 or so clones; roughly 90% of them appeared once. The top ten clonotypes cover 0.7% to 0.9% of the sample.

Reading from cysteine to phenylalanine, the CDR3 counts 16 amino acids. The retained sequence is limited to the CDR3, 48 bases, with the frame set at the first base. The germline V end is reduced by 4 bases and the J end by 7 bases; junction bases left unmatched: 7. The germline V gene specifies SGHRS as CDR1 and YFSETQ as CDR2. Participants in the prospective study were aged about 18 to 89 years, lived in about two dozen United States geographic areas, and enrolled through a virtual design. Cohort assignment in the prospective study relied on participant-reported clinical history from a screening survey and a study questionnaire. ImmuneRACE Cohort 3 recovered participants were defined by two consecutive negative NP/OP PCR tests, healthcare professional clearance, or symptom resolution. In the prospective study, mobile phlebotomists collected whole blood, serum and a nasopharyngeal or oropharyngeal swab from each participant. Participants in the prospective study had the option to provide additional blood draws and questionnaires over a roughly 2-month period. Before DNA extraction, prospective study blood samples were shipped either frozen or at room temperature.

This sequence uses TRBV5-1 and TRBJ1-6; TRBD1 lines up with 11 middle nucleotides. The sample comprised PBMCs or T cells enriched from blood (not recorded which). The clonotype was recovered from a woman aged 18-30 years who had recovered from COVID-19. The CDR3 sequence is CASSIGTGGVNSPLHF. Read as DNA, the sequence is TGCGCCAGCAGCATCGGGACAGGGGGTGTAAATTCACCCCTCCACTTT.